This T cell receptor (beta chain) comes out of a study of blood T cell repertoires in COVID-19. Study context: Sample material is recorded as cDNA or gDNA derived from T cells, B-cell-depleted T cells, or PBMCs.

The CDR3 is 19 residues long. Looked up from germline, CDR1 is SGDLS and CDR2 is YYNGEE. V gave up 4 bases and J gave up 4 bases, with 27 bases separating them. Generated by immunoSEQ multiplex PCR, the TCRdb table keeps only in-frame clones and is missing some. The data hold about 49,000 clones, with roughly four fifths observed a single time. Sequenced material: peripheral blood. The chain combines TRBV9 with TRBJ1-3; a possible D gene is TRBD1 (5 bases). This TCR was sampled from a woman aged 55-70 years with acute or convalescent COVID-19. CDR3 amino acids: CASSPGGEGGRVWGNTIYF. In DNA, the CDR3 is TGTGCCAGCAGCCCGGGGGGAGAAGGCGGACGAGTCTGGGGAAACACCATATATTTT.